Shown below are 4 T cell receptor beta chains from a single sample sequenced in a study of T-cell reconstitution after alpha-beta-depleted transplantation in children. A library of TCRbeta sequences, prepared with unique molecular identifiers, was generated. TCRdb independently ran MiXCR on the PCR reads; one entry per CDR3 protein. This table holds about 440,000 distinct CDR3 sequences, roughly two fifths found once. The sequencing here drew on PBMCs, taken before TCRalphabeta/CD19-depleted stem cell transplant. Receptors were obtained from a girl aged 2-10 years with aplastic anemia, due to receive a stem cell transplant.

This chain joins TRBV6-4 and TRBJ2-1; D gene unclear. The ends were cut back, 2 bases at V and 2 bases at J, with 4 bases in the middle. The CDR3 extends over 13 amino acids. CDR1 and CDR2 from the germline V gene are MRHNA and SNTAGT. The CDR3 region is CASSDGPYNEQFF. The DNA of the CDR3 is TGTGCCAGCAGTGACGGGCCCTACAATGAGCAGTTCTTC.

This clonotype was seen more than once but under ten times. V is TRBV9 and J is TRBJ2-5; 13 bases fit TRBD2. CDR1 is SGDLS, CDR2 YYNGEE, per germline. The length of the CDR3 is 16 residues. Germline trimming cut 3 bases from V and 4 bases from J; bases unmatched to any gene: 6. Written as DNA, the CDR3 is TGTGCCAGCAGCGCCAGACTAGCGGGAGGTGGAGAGACCCAGTACTTC. Protein: CASSARLAGGGETQYF. The variable domain in full, with the rest retrieved from reference TRBV9 and TRBJ2-5, is DSGVTQTPKHLITATGQRVTLRCSPRSGDLSVYWYQQSLDQGLQFLIQYYNGEERAKGNILERFSAQQFPDLHSELNLSSLELGDSALYFCASSARLAGGGETQYFGPGTRLLVL.

This clonotype has more than one count but fewer than ten. The V call is TRBV7-2, the J call TRBJ2-4; a weak D match, TRBD1 (6 bases). Between the trimmed V and J ends, which lost 6 bases and 8 bases, there was a span of 14 bases. The CDR3 totals 13 residues. The germline gives CDR1 SGHTA, CDR2 FQGNSA. The CDR3 protein is CASSFSSGDIQYF. CDR3 DNA: TGTGCCAGCAGTTTTTCATCAGGGGACATTCAGTACTTC.

The V call is TRBV9, the J call TRBJ2-6; TRBD1 is a possible D gene (6 bases). Between the trimmed V and J ends, which lost 0 bases and 1 base, there was a span of 11 bases. This CDR3 has 17 residues. CDR1 is SGDLS, CDR2 YYNGEE, per germline. CDR3 coding DNA: TGTGCCAGCAGCGTAGTGGGGGCGATTTCTGGGGCCAACGTCCTGACTTTC. It yields the protein CASSVVGAISGANVLTF.